The 20 T cell receptor beta chains reported below all come from one sample, sequenced in a study of blood T cell repertoires in COVID-19. Some clones are missing from TCRdb's copy, which holds only in-frame ones; the method was immunoSEQ multiplex PCR. The sample lists around 300,000 clones, 88% occurring once. Sequencing was performed on PBMCs or T cells enriched from blood (not recorded which). These receptors all stem from a man aged 25 to 45 who had recovered from COVID-19.

The chain recombines TRBV5-4 with TRBJ2-7; no firm D call. The germline V gene encodes CDR1 SGHNT and CDR2 YYREEE (reference sequence). V lost 4 bases and J 5 bases, leaving 19 bases between the germline ends. CDR3 size: 15 residues. The CDR3 here is CASSPSVGSLDEQYF. CDR3 nucleotide sequence: TGTGCCAGCAGCCCGAGCGTCGGTAGTCTCGACGAGCAGTACTTC.

The V and J genes are TRBV21-1 and TRBJ2-7; TRBD1 is the table's D call, not checked against the DNA. TRBV21-1 is a recognized pseudogene. The CDR3 runs to 12 residues. CDR3 protein: CASRQGIYEQYF. CDR3 DNA sequence: TGTGCCAGTAGACAGGGCATCTACGAGCAGTACTTC.

The chain carries TRBV15 and TRBJ1-1; maybe TRBD1 (6 bases). CDR1 is LNHNV, CDR2 YYDKDF, per germline (reference sequence). The CDR3 sequence is 13 residues long. V was clipped by 2 bases and J by 4 bases, with 8 bases between them. CDR3 sequence: CATSRPGATEAFF. CDR3 in DNA: TGTGCCACCAGCAGACCAGGGGCCACTGAAGCTTTCTTT.

In nucleotides, the CDR3 is TGCGCCAGCAGCTTGGTAGCGGGGGCCCTCGGCGGGGAGCTGTTTTTT. Its protein product is CASSLVAGALGGELFF. The rearrangement joins TRBV5-1 to TRBJ2-2, with TRBD2 matching 9 bases. V was pared by 0 bases and J by 7 bases, with 7 bases of the junction left unmatched. The CDR3 has 16 amino acids. Germline lookup yields CDR1 SGHRS and CDR2 YFSETQ.

V and J are TRBV19 and TRBJ1-2; D is perhaps TRBD1 (6 bases). Trimming removed 7 bases from V and 4 bases from J, with 16 bases in between. CDR3 length equals 14 residues. CDR1 and CDR2 (germline): LNHDA, SQIVND (reference sequence). The chain's CDR3 is CASNPFGTRYGYTF. CDR3 DNA: TGTGCCAGTAATCCCTTTGGGACACGCTATGGCTACACCTTC.

The J gene is TRBJ2-7, the V gene TRBV19; 8 nucleotides line up with TRBD1. Per the germline V gene, CDR1 is LNHDA and CDR2 is SQIVND (reference sequence). J gave up 2 bases and V 6 bases, and 9 bases lay outside the gene matches. The CDR3 spans 15 residues. The CDR3 sequence: CASSRDRLGAYEQYF. DNA for the CDR3: TGTGCCAGTAGCCGGGACAGGTTAGGGGCCTACGAGCAGTACTTC.

V and J are TRBV21-1 and TRBJ2-3; the D segment call TRBD1 is taken from the table without a DNA check. TRBV21-1 is recorded as a pseudogene. CDR3 length: 16 amino acids. CDR3 protein: CAITGGEFHFTDTQYF. The DNA for the CDR3 is TGTGCCATCACAGGGGGGGAATTCCATTTCACAGATACGCAGTATTTT.

This clone has only one observation. This chain joins TRBV19 and TRBJ2-5, with 8 positions matching TRBD2. Trimming cost V 3 bases and J 2 bases; bases outside gene matches: 11. Germline CDR1 LNHDA, CDR2 SQIVND (reference sequence). The CDR3 consists of 17 residues. The CDR3 coding sequence is TGTGCCAGTAGTATGCTAGCGGGCCCCGCGTGGCAAGAGACCCAGTACTTC. Protein: CASSMLAGPAWQETQYF. Full variable domain (remainder filled in from reference TRBV19 and TRBJ2-5): DGGITQSPKYLFRKEGQNVTLSCEQNLNHDAMYWYRQDPGQGLRLIYYSQIVNDFQKGDIAEGYSVSREKKESFPLTVTSAQKNPTAFYLCASSMLAGPAWQETQYFGPGTRLLVL.

This clone was found once. The chain couples TRBV6-1 to TRBJ1-6; 9 bases are a match to TRBD1. Per the germline V gene, CDR1 is MNHNS and CDR2 is SASEGT. CDR3 length equals 18 residues. V dropped 1 base and J dropped 5; count of bases not matched to a gene: 9. CDR3 loop: CASSEGGTGKGDNSPLHF. The CDR3 DNA reads as TGTGCCAGCAGTGAAGGGGGGACAGGGAAGGGGGATAATTCACCCCTCCACTTT.

This chain uses TRBV7-3 with TRBJ2-6; tentatively, D is TRBD2 (6 bases). The ends were cut back, 2 bases at V and 1 base at J, with 12 bases in the middle. CDR1 is SGHTA and CDR2 is FQGTGA in the germline V gene. This CDR3 has 17 amino acids. The CDR3 bases are TGTGCCAGCAGCTTAGGATTGGCGGGGTCTGGGGCCAACGTCCTGACTTTC. This encodes CASSLGLAGSGANVLTF.

The V call is TRBV28, the J call TRBJ2-7, with 9 bases matching TRBD1. The V segment lost 6 bases and the J segment 5 bases; nucleotides outside the gene matches: 11. Per germline, CDR1 MDHEN and CDR2 SYDVKM. CDR3 length: 15 residues. CDR3 residues: CASRTSGTGFNEQYF. In DNA form, the CDR3 reads TGTGCCAGCAGGACCTCCGGGACAGGGTTTAACGAGCAGTACTTC. Full variable domain (missing parts from reference TRBV28 and TRBJ2-7): DVKVTQSSRYLVKRTGEKVFLECVQDMDHENMFWYRQDPGLGLRLIYFSYDVKMKEKGDIPEGYSVSREKKERFSLILESASTNQTSMYLCASRTSGTGFNEQYFGPGTRLTVT.

The chain carries TRBV6-6 and TRBJ2-1; 13 bases map to TRBD2. This CDR3 contains 15 residues. Germline V gene data show CDR1 as MNHNY and CDR2 as SVGAGI (reference sequence). The V gene end was trimmed by 5 bases and the J gene end by 7 bases; junction bases not matched to a gene: 5. CDR3 bases: TGTGCCAGCAGTATACTAGCGGGGGGGCCTAATGAGCAGTTCTTC. Its translation is CASSILAGGPNEQFF.

The chain carries TRBV30 and TRBJ1-1, with 9 nucleotides matching TRBD1. The V gene end was trimmed by 3 bases and the J gene end by 12 bases; junction bases not matched to a gene: 8. The CDR3 spans 12 residues. CDR1 GTSNPN and CDR2 SVGIG come from the germline V gene (reference sequence). CDR3 nucleotides: TGTGCCTGGAGCTCTGACAGGGGGTTGACTTTCTTT. It is translated as CAWSSDRGLTFF. Drawing the rest from reference TRBV30 and TRBJ1-1, the complete variable domain is SQTIHQWPATLVQPVGSPLSLECTVEGTSNPNLYWYRQAAGRGLQLLFYSVGIGQISSEVPQNLSASRPQDRQFILSSKKLLLSDSGFYLCAWSSDRGLTFFGQGTRLTVV.

The chain has TRBV4-2 and TRBJ2-1; 9 nucleotides line up with TRBD2. The CDR3 is 18 amino acids. The ends lost 0 bases at V and 3 bases at J; junction bases unmatched: 9. CDR1 is LGHNA, CDR2 YNFKEQ, per germline. The DNA for the CDR3 is TGTGCCAGCAGCCAAGAACCGGCGGGGGGGCAGTACTACAATGAGCAGTTCTTC. Translated: CASSQEPAGGQYYNEQFF.

CDR3 in amino acids: CASSERENNEQFF. The CDR3 nucleotides are TGTGCCAGCAGTGAGCGGGAGAACAATGAGCAGTTCTTC. The chain carries TRBV6-1 and TRBJ2-1, with 7 bases fitting TRBD2. Germline CDR1 reads MNHNS; CDR2 reads SASEGT. Trimming cost V 3 bases and J 5 bases; bases outside gene matches: 1. The CDR3 length is 13 residues.

This clone was counted once. This chain links TRBV2 with TRBJ2-5; 8 bases are shared with TRBD2. This CDR3 spans 14 amino acids. The V gene's germline CDR1 is SNHLY and CDR2 FYNNEI. Trimming at V came to 6 bases and at J to 5 bases, leaving 8 bases not matched to a gene. The CDR3: CASRNGLAGETQYF. The CDR3 DNA follows: TGTGCCAGCAGGAACGGACTAGCCGGTGAGACCCAGTACTTC.

The CDR3 loop is CASSRSGQARDSYEQYF. The CDR3 nucleotides read TGTGCCAGCAGCCGATCGGGACAGGCCAGGGATTCCTACGAGCAGTACTTC. The V and J genes are TRBV4-2 and TRBJ2-7, with 8 bases lining up with TRBD1. Germline CDR1 and CDR2: LGHNA and YNFKEQ. Trimming removed 4 bases from V and 1 base from J; junction bases left unmatched: 12. The CDR3 spans 17 residues.

The genes are TRBV30 and TRBJ2-7; 10 positions agree with TRBD1. CDR1 is GTSNPN and CDR2 is SVGIG in the germline V gene (reference sequence). CDR3 length equals 15 residues. V gave up 4 bases and J gave up 3 bases; unmatched junction bases: 9. In DNA, the CDR3 is TGTGCCTGGAAGAGACAGGGGGCATCACACTACGAGCAGTACTTC. Translation gives CAWKRQGASHYEQYF.

This chain links TRBV14 with TRBJ2-1, with a possible D match to TRBD1 (5 bases). V lost 4 bases to trimming and J lost 8 bases, with 18 bases between them. The germline V gene has CDR1 SGHDN and CDR2 FVKESK. This CDR3 comprises 15 residues. This chain's CDR3 is CASSLRTGGLDEQFF. The CDR3 coding sequence is TGTGCCAGCAGCCTTCGCACAGGTGGATTGGATGAGCAGTTCTTC.

This clone was detected once. The chain recombines TRBV12-3 or TRBV12-4 with TRBJ1-5; D is possibly TRBD1 (5 bases). The CDR3 sequence is 13 residues long. V dropped 0 bases and J dropped 7 bases, with 7 bases sitting between them. As DNA, the CDR3 is TGTGCCAGCAGTTTAGCCACAGGCCAGCCCCAGCATTTT. This translates into CASSLATGQPQHF.